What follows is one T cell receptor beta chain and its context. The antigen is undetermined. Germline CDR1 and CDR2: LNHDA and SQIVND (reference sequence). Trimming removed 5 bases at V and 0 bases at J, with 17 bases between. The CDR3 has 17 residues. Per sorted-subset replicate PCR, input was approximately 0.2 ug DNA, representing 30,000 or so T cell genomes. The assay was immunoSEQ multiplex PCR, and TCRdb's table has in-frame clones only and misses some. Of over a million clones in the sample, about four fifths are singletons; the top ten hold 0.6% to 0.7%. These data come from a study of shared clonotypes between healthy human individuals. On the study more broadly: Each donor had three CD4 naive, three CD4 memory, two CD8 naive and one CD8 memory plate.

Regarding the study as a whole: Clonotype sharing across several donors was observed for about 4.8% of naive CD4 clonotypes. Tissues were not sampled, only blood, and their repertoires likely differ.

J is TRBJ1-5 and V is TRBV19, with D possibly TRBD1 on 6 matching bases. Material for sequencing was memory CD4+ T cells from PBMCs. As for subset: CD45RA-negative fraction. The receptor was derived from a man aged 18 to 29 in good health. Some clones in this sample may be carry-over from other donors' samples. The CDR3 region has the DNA TGTGCCAGTAGTCCCCGGACAGCTATATCTAGCAATCAGCCCCAGCATTTT. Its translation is CASSPRTAISSNQPQHF.